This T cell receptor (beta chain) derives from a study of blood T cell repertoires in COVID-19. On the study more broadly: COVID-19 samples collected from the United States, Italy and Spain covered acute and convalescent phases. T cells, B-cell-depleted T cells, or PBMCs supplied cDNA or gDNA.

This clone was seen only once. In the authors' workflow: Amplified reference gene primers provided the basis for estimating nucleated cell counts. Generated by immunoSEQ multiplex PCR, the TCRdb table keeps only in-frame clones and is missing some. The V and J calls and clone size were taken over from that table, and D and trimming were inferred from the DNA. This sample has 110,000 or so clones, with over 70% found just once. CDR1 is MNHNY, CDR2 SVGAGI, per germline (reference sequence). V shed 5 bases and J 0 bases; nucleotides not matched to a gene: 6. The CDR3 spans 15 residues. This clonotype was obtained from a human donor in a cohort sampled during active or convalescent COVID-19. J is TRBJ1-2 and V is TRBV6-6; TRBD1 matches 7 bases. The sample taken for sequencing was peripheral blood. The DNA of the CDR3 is TGTGCCAGCAGTCCAACGGGACAGTCTAACTATGGCTACACCTTC. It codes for CASSPTGQSNYGYTF.